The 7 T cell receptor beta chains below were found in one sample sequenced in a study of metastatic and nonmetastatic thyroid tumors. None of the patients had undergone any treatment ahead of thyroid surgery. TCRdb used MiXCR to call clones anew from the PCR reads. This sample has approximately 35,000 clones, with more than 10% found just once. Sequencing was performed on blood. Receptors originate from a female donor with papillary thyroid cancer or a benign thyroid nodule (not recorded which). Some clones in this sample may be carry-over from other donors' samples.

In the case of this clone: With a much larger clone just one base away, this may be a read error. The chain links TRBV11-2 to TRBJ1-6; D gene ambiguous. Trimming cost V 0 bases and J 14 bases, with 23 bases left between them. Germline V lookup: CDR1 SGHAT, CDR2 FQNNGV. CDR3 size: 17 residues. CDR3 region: CASSLDLPVLPLGSLHF. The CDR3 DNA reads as TGTGCCAGCAGCTTAGATTTGCCGGTGCTCCCCCTCGGGTCCCTCCACTTT.

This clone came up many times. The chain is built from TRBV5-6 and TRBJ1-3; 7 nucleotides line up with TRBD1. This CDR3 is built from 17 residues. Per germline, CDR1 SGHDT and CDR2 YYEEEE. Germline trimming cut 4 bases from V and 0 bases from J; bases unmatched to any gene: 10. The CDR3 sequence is CASSLIQGLSSGNTIYF. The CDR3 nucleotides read TGTGCCAGCAGCCTCATACAGGGGCTGAGCTCTGGAAACACCATATATTTT.

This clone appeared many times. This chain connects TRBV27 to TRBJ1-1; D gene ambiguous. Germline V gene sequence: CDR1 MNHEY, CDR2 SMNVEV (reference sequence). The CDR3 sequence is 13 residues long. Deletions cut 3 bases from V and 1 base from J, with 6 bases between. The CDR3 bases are TGTGCCAGCAGTTTCCAGGAGAACACTGAAGCTTTCTTT. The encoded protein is CASSFQENTEAFF.

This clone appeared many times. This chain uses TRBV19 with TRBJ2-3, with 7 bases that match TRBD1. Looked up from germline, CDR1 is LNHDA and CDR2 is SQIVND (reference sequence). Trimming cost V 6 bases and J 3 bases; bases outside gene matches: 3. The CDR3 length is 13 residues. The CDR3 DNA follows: TGTGCCAGTAGCGAGACAGGGACAGATACGCAGTATTTT. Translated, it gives CASSETGTDTQYF.

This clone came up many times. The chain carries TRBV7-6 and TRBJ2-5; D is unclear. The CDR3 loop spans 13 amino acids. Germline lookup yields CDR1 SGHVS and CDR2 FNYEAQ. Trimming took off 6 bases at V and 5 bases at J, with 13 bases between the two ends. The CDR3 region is CASRDQVRETQYF. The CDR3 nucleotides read TGTGCCAGCAGAGATCAGGTCCGGGAGACCCAGTACTTC.

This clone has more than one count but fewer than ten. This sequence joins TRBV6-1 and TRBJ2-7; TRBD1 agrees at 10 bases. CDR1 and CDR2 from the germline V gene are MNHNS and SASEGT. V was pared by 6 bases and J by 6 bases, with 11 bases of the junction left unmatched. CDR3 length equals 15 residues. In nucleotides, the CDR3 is TGTGCCAGCAGGCCGTCGACAGGGGGCTTAGGCGAGCAGTACTTC. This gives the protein CASRPSTGGLGEQYF.

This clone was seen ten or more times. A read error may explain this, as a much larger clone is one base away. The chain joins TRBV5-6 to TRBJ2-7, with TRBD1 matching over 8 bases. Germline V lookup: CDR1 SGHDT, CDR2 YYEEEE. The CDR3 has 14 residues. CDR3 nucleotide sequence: TGTGCCAGCAGCGCCGGACAGGGCGCCTACGAGCGGTACTTC. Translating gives CASSAGQGAYERYF.